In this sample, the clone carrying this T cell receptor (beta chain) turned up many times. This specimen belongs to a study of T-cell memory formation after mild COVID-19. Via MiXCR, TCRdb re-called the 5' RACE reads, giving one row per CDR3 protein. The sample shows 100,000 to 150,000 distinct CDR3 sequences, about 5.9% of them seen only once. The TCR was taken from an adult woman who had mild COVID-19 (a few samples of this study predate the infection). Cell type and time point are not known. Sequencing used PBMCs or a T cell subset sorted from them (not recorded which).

This CDR3 is CASRPVGGANVLTF. For the CDR3, the DNA is TGTGCCAGCAGGCCCGTTGGGGGGGCCAACGTCCTGACTTTC. The gene calls are TRBV7-3 and TRBJ2-6, with unresolved D. Germline CDR1 SGHTA, CDR2 FQGTGA. The CDR3 consists of 14 residues. V lost 6 bases, J lost 4 bases, and 10 bases lay in between.